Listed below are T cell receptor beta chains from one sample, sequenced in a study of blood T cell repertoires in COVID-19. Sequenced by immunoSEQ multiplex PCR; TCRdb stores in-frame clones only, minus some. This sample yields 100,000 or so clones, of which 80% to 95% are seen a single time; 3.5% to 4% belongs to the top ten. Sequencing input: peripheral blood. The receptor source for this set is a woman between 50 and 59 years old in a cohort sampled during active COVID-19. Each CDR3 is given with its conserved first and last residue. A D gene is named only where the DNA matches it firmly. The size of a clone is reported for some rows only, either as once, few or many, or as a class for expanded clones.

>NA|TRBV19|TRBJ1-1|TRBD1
CASSTTGKTEAFF
TGTGCCAGTAGTACGACAGGGAAGACTGAAGCTTTCTTT
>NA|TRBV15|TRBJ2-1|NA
CATSRGGVYNEQFF
TGTGCCACCAGCAGAGGGGGGGTCTACAATGAGCAGTTCTTC
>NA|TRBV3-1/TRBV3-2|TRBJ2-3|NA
CASSQGATQYF
TGTGCCAGCAGCCAGGGGGCTACGCAGTATTTT
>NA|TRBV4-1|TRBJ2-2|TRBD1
CASSHPDRVRNTGELFF
TGCGCCAGCAGCCATCCCGACAGGGTGAGGAACACCGGGGAGCTGTTTTTT
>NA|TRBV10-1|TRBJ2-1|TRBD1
CASSDTTRTGTYNEQFF
TGCGCCAGCAGCGACACCACCAGGACAGGAACCTACAATGAGCAGTTCTTC
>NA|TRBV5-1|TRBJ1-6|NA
CASSLDPGDNSPLHF
TGCGCCAGCAGCTTGGATCCCGGGGATAATTCACCCCTCCACTTT
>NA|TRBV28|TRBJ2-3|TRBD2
CASSLRGVAGTRTDTQYF
TGTGCCAGCAGTCTCCGGGGGGTGGCGGGAACCCGCACAGATACGCAGTATTTT
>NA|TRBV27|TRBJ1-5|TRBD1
CASRRQGGSNQPQHF
TGTGCCAGCCGCCGGCAGGGGGGAAGCAATCAGCCCCAGCATTTT
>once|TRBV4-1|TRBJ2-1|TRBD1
CASSQIDRASYNEQFF
TGCGCCAGCAGCCAGATCGACAGGGCCAGCTACAATGAGCAGTTCTTC
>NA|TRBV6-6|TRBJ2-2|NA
CASSLANTGELFF
TGTGCCAGCAGTTTAGCGAACACCGGGGAGCTGTTTTTT
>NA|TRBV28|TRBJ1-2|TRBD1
CASRWGTGGRGEGYTF
TGTGCCAGCAGATGGGGGACAGGGGGCAGAGGTGAGGGCTACACCTTC
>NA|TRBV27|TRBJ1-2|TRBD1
CASSLTRQGAWTF
TGTGCCAGCAGTTTAACCCGACAGGGGGCTTGGACCTTC
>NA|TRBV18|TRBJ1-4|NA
CASSPGGAAEKLFF
TGTGCCAGCTCACCAGGGGGGGCGGCGGAAAAACTGTTTTTT
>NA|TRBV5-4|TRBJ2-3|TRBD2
CASSLVPGLAGMRADTQYF
TGTGCCAGCAGCTTGGTGCCGGGACTAGCGGGTATGCGTGCAGATACGCAGTATTTT
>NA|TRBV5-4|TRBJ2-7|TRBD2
CASSPRPGVAGDEQYF
TGTGCCAGCAGCCCGCGGCCCGGAGTAGCGGGAGACGAGCAGTACTTC
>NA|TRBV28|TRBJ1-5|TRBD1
CASRYRGSPPSNQPQHF
TGTGCCAGCAGGTACAGGGGGAGCCCTCCAAGCAATCAGCCCCAGCATTTT
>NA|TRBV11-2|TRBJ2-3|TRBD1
CASSSGQGLDTQYF
TGTGCCAGCAGCTCCGGACAGGGTTTAGATACGCAGTATTTT
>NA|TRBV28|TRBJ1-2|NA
CASSFYMRTEGYTF
TGTGCCAGCAGTTTTTATATGAGGACAGAAGGCTACACCTTC
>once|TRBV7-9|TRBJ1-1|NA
CASSRGNTEAFF
TGTGCCAGCAGTAGGGGTAACACTGAAGCTTTCTTT
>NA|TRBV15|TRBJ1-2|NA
CATSTRGSLGGYTF
TGTGCCACCAGCACCCGGGGTTCCCTCGGTGGCTACACCTTC
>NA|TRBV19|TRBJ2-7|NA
CASSKNAGAREQYF
TGTGCCAGTAGTAAAAATGCGGGGGCGCGGGAGCAGTACTTC
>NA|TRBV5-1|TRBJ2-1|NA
CASSLAWQAGPNEQFF
TGCGCCAGCAGCTTGGCCTGGCAGGCCGGCCCCAATGAGCAGTTCTTC
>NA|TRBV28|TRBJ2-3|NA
CATQGSLTDTQYF
TGTGCCACCCAGGGTAGCTTAACAGATACGCAGTATTTT
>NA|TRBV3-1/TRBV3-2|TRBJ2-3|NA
CASSQVSDTQYF
TGTGCCAGCAGCCAAGTGAGTGATACGCAGTATTTT
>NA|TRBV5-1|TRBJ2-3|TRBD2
CASSLAGGAADTQYF
TGCGCCAGCAGCCTAGCGGGGGGCGCGGCAGATACGCAGTATTTT
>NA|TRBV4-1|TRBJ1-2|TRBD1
CASSQDWTGLGYTF
TGCGCCAGCAGCCAAGATTGGACAGGACTAGGCTACACCTTC
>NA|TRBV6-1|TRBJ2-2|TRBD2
CASSEAFFGGGNTGELFF
TGTGCCAGCAGTGAAGCGTTTTTTGGCGGGGGGAACACCGGGGAGCTGTTTTTT
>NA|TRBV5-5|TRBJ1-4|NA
CASSPLARVRGEKLFF
TGTGCCAGCAGCCCCCTCGCACGGGTTCGTGGGGAAAAACTGTTTTTT
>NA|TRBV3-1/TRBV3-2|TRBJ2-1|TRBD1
CASRSTGDEQFF
TGTGCCAGCAGATCGACAGGGGATGAGCAGTTCTTC
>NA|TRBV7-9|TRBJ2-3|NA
CASSSAGSTDTQYF
TGTGCCAGCAGCTCGGCGGGATCCACAGATACGCAGTATTTT
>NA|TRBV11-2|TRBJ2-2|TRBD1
CASSLDRGNTGELFF
TGTGCCAGCAGCCTGGACAGGGGGAACACCGGGGAGCTGTTTTTT
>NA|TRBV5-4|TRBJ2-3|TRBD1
CASSLYRGGTDTQYF
TGTGCCAGCAGCTTATACAGGGGGGGCACAGATACGCAGTATTTT
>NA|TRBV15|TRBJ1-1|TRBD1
CATSRDRGTEAFF
TGTGCCACCAGCCGAGACAGGGGCACTGAAGCTTTCTTT
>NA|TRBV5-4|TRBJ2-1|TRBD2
CASSGRLAFHEQFF
TGTGCCAGCAGTGGAAGACTAGCTTTCCATGAGCAGTTCTTC
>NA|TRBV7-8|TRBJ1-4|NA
CASSRTMAQDEKLFF
TGTGCCAGCAGTCGTACAATGGCACAGGATGAAAAACTGTTTTTT
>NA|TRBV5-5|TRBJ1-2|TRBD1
CASSFRQGGYGYTF
TGTGCCAGCAGCTTCAGACAGGGAGGCTATGGCTACACCTTC
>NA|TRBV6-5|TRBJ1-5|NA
CASSLGQYSNQPQHF
TGTGCCAGCAGCCTAGGACAATATAGCAATCAGCCCCAGCATTTT
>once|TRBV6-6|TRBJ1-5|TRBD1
CASSQTGTVLPQPQHF
TGTGCCAGCAGTCAAACCGGGACAGTTTTACCCCAGCCCCAGCATTTT
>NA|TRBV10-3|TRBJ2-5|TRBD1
CAIREAAGGETQYF
TGTGCCATCAGGGAGGCGGCAGGGGGAGAGACCCAGTACTTC
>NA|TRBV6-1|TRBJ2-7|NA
CASSDIGHSVDYEQYF
TGTGCCAGCAGTGACATAGGACATTCTGTAGACTACGAGCAGTACTTC
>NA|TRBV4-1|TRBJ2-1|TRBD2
CASRDNSGGSYNEQFF
TGCGCCAGCAGGGATAATAGCGGGGGGTCATACAATGAGCAGTTCTTC
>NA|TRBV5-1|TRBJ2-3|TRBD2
CASSFSGTSGMVQDTQYF
TGCGCCAGCAGCTTCTCCGGGACTAGCGGGATGGTACAAGATACGCAGTATTTT
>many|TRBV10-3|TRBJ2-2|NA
CAISESAQGELFF
TGTGCCATCAGTGAGTCGGCTCAAGGGGAGCTGTTTTTT
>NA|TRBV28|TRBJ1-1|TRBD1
CASSFRSTDRAGEAFF
TGTGCCAGCAGTTTTCGTTCCACGGACAGGGCAGGTGAAGCTTTCTTT